The TCR beta chain under discussion was sequenced for a study of shared clonotypes between healthy human individuals. Study-wide results and limits: What rarefaction showed was incomplete sorted-subset sequencing despite large depth.

Repertoires were generated with immunoSEQ multiplex PCR, while TCRdb's copy carries only in-frame clones and drops some. The repertoire holds roughly 2.2 million clones, with about nine tenths as singletons. Donors were healthy HIV-negative adults without recent acute infections or vaccinations. The V gene's germline CDR1 is LNHDA and CDR2 SQIVND (reference sequence). CDR3 length: 15 amino acids. The ends were cut back, 6 bases at V and 2 bases at J, with 16 bases in the middle. Note on this clone: Antigen: not known.

Input material: naive CD4+ T cells from PBMCs. The subset here: CD45RA+ positively selected. This chain links TRBV19 with TRBJ1-2, with D possibly being TRBD1 (5 bases). The origin of this receptor is a young man in good health. Some clones in this sample may be carry-over from other donors' samples. CDR3 amino acids: CASRSIGARNYGYTF. The DNA for the CDR3 is TGTGCCAGTAGGTCCATTGGGGCGCGGAACTATGGCTACACCTTC.